The 30 T cell receptor beta chains below were found in one sample sequenced in a study of T cell responses to AZD1222 COVID-19 vaccine. The repertoire was sequenced with immunoSEQ multiplex PCR; TCRdb's copy has only in-frame clones and lacks some. The sample contains tens of thousands of clones, about 88% of which appear only once. The sequences come from peripheral blood, collected on day 0 of AZD1222 vaccination. All receptors come from an adult in good health.

The chain is built from TRBV4-3 and TRBJ1-2, with TRBD1 matching over 8 bases. V shed 2 bases, J shed 7 bases, and the junction held 12 bases outside the gene matches. The CDR3 contains 16 residues. The germline gives CDR1 LGHNA, CDR2 YSLEER. CDR3 sequence: CASSQTWTGPRFGYTF. CDR3 nucleotides: TGCGCCAGCAGCCAAACGTGGACAGGGCCTCGGTTTGGCTACACCTTC.

The genes are TRBV9 and TRBJ1-2; the D is unclear. This CDR3 has 15 amino acids. Deletions cut 0 bases from V and 2 bases from J, with 11 bases between. Germline CDR1 is SGDLS and CDR2 is YYNGEE. In DNA, the CDR3 is TGTGCCAGCAGCGTAGCAGGAATTGGGAACTATGGCTACACCTTC. Encoded protein: CASSVAGIGNYGYTF. The variable domain in full, completed from reference TRBV9 and TRBJ1-2, reads DSGVTQTPKHLITATGQRVTLRCSPRSGDLSVYWYQQSLDQGLQFLIQYYNGEERAKGNILERFSAQQFPDLHSELNLSSLELGDSALYFCASSVAGIGNYGYTFGSGTRLTVV.

The table lists this clone with a count of one. The chain recombines TRBV19 with TRBJ1-2; D is possibly TRBD1 (6 bases). The CDR3 extends over 16 amino acids. CDR1 and CDR2 from the germline V gene are LNHDA and SQIVND (reference sequence). Deletions cut 7 bases from V and 6 bases from J, with 24 bases between. CDR3 nucleotide sequence: TGTGCCAGTATCTCGCATAGGGGACACGGGGAAAATGGCTACACCTTC. Translating gives CASISHRGHGENGYTF.

The chain joins TRBV30 to TRBJ1-2; D may be TRBD1 (5 bases). Trimming shortened V by 2 bases and J by 6 bases, and 13 bases separated the two germline ends. The germline CDR1 and CDR2 sequences are GTSNPN and SVGIG (reference sequence). This CDR3 has 13 amino acids. CDR3 DNA: TGTGCCTGGAGTTCAGTACAGGAAGATGGCTACACCTTC. It yields the protein CAWSSVQEDGYTF.

The CDR3 region has the DNA TGTGCCAGCATGGGGGAGACAGATACGCAGTATTTT. Translated: CASMGETDTQYF. The chain has TRBV27 and TRBJ2-3; TRBD1 or TRBD2 may be the D gene (5 bases each). There are 12 residues in the CDR3. Germline CDR1 is MNHEY and CDR2 is SMNVEV (reference sequence). V gave up 7 bases and J gave up 3 bases, with 8 bases separating them.

The chain carries TRBV6-1 and TRBJ1-2, with a tentative D call TRBD1 (6 bases). Germline loops: CDR1 MNHNS, CDR2 SASEGT. The ends were cut back, 3 bases at V and 4 bases at J, with 12 bases in the middle. This CDR3 is 14 amino acids long. The CDR3 here is CASSDSGQSYGYTF. CDR3 nucleotide sequence: TGTGCCAGCAGTGATAGTGGACAGTCCTATGGCTACACCTTC.

The chain is built from TRBV28 and TRBJ1-5; D is ambiguous. The germline V and J ends were trimmed by 5 bases and 1 base, with 18 bases remaining between them. This CDR3 has 17 residues. Germline-derived CDR1 and CDR2 are MDHEN and SYDVKM. The DNA of the CDR3 is TGTGCCAGCAGTGCCCCTAGGTCCAGGACCAGCAATCAGCCCCAGCATTTT. The encoded protein is CASSAPRSRTSNQPQHF.

V gene TRBV19 combines with J gene TRBJ1-2, with 9 bases matching TRBD1. The V gene's germline CDR1 is LNHDA and CDR2 SQIVND (reference sequence). After removal of 7 bases from V and 4 bases from J, the junction contained 7 bases not matched to a gene. The CDR3 covers 14 residues. In nucleotides, the CDR3 is TGTGCCAGTACAACACAGGGGGCGCGCTATGGCTACACCTTC. Translated: CASTTQGARYGYTF.

V and J are TRBV21-1 and TRBJ1-5; the DNA was not compared with TRBD1, the D call given in the table. TRBV21-1 is listed as a pseudogene. CDR3 length: 15 amino acids. The CDR3 reads CALAETGISNQPQHF. CDR3 DNA: TGTGCCTTAGCCGAGACAGGGATCAGCAATCAGCCCCAGCATTTT.

Note on this clone: An end of the junction does not agree with germline; a read error may underlie this. The same CDR3 can be traced to other DNA sequences in this sample. V usage is TRBV2 and J usage is TRBJ1-6; D remains ambiguous. CDR1 and CDR2 (germline): SNHLY, FYNNEI. The CDR3 sequence is 15 residues long. Here the CDR3 DNA reads TGTGCTAGCAGTGAAAGCCTGGGCTATAATTCACCCCTCCACTTT. Amino acids: CASSESLGYNSPLHF.

The chain carries TRBV27 and TRBJ2-7; TRBD1 matches 9 bases. Trimming removed 2 bases from V and 6 bases from J; junction bases left unmatched: 11. In germline, CDR1 is MNHEY, CDR2 SMNVEV (reference sequence). The CDR3 covers 16 residues. Written as DNA, the CDR3 is TGTGCCAGCAGTTTAAGGGAGAGTACAGGGGGCGGCGAGCAGTACTTC. Its protein is CASSLRESTGGGEQYF.

The chain couples TRBV28 to TRBJ1-2; D uncertain. This CDR3 is 12 amino acids long. V was shortened by 7 bases and J by 5 bases, with 11 bases between the two germline ends. Germline CDR1 MDHEN, CDR2 SYDVKM. The chain's CDR3 is CASISAPYGYTF. In nucleotides, the CDR3 is TGTGCCAGCATTTCAGCTCCTTATGGCTACACCTTC.

The rearrangement uses TRBV9 and TRBJ1-4, with TRBD1 as a possible D gene (6 bases). Per germline, CDR1 SGDLS and CDR2 YYNGEE. This CDR3 has 14 amino acids. Deletions cut 4 bases from V and 5 bases from J, with 12 bases between. In DNA, the CDR3 is TGTGCCAGCAGCTTGGGACATTCAAATGAAAAACTGTTTTTT. It encodes CASSLGHSNEKLFF.

The chain has TRBV19 and TRBJ1-2; 9 bases are shared with TRBD1. The CDR3 has 15 residues. V was clipped by 3 bases and J by 4 bases; unmatched bases: 6. Germline assignment: CDR1 LNHDA and CDR2 SQIVND (reference sequence). The CDR3 loop is CASSMAPGQGYGYTF. CDR3 DNA sequence: TGTGCCAGTAGTATGGCTCCGGGACAGGGCTATGGCTACACCTTC.

This chain connects TRBV7-2 to TRBJ2-5, with D perhaps TRBD1 (6 bases). The germline V gene encodes CDR1 SGHTA and CDR2 FQGNSA. V was trimmed by 1 base and J by 1 base, leaving 10 bases between them. The CDR3 contains 15 residues. CDR3: CASSLVRGPQETQYF. The CDR3 nucleotides are TGTGCCAGCAGCTTAGTCAGGGGCCCCCAAGAGACCCAGTACTTC.

The table lists this clone with a count of one. The chain employs TRBV7-9 and TRBJ2-2; D gene ambiguous. Trimming cost V 1 base and J 0 bases, with 6 bases left between them. This CDR3 is built from 15 residues. Germline V gene sequence: CDR1 SEHNR, CDR2 FQNEAQ (reference sequence). The CDR3 is CASSLDGSNTGELFF. The DNA for the CDR3 is TGTGCCAGCAGCTTAGACGGATCGAACACCGGGGAGCTGTTTTTT.

This sequence joins TRBV3-1 (or the pseudogene TRBV3-2) and TRBJ2-4; D gene uncertain. Germline CDR1 LGHDT, CDR2 YNNKEL (reference sequence). V lost 3 bases and J lost 6, with 9 bases in between. The CDR3 contains 13 residues. In nucleotides, the CDR3 is TGTGCCAGCAGCCACGTGGCCGGAAACATTCAGTACTTC. It is translated as CASSHVAGNIQYF.

The chain links TRBV19 to TRBJ2-6; D gene unclear. Germline V gene sequence: CDR1 LNHDA, CDR2 SQIVND (reference sequence). V was shortened by 3 bases and J by 0 bases, with 6 bases between the two germline ends. This CDR3 has 15 residues. DNA for the CDR3: TGTGCCAGTAGTATTAAAAACTCTGGGGCCAACGTCCTGACTTTC. Translated: CASSIKNSGANVLTF.

The chain links TRBV19 to TRBJ1-4, with TRBD1 matching over 7 bases. The CDR3 totals 15 residues. Germline V CDR1 and CDR2: LNHDA, SQIVND (reference sequence). The junction had 9 bases not matched to a gene; V was cut back by 7 bases and J by 4 bases. The CDR3, as DNA: TGTGCCAGTACTCCAGGGGGGGCCCTTAATGAAAAACTGTTTTTT. It is translated as CASTPGGALNEKLFF.

The chain links TRBV7-9 to TRBJ2-7; D may match TRBD1 or TRBD2 (5 bases each). This CDR3 region has 13 residues. The germline V and J ends were trimmed by 3 bases and 0 bases, with 6 bases remaining between them. Per the germline V gene, CDR1 is SEHNR and CDR2 is FQNEAQ (reference sequence). This CDR3 reads CASSLGPSYEQYF. Here the CDR3 DNA reads TGTGCCAGCAGCTTGGGACCCTCCTACGAGCAGTACTTC.

J is TRBJ1-2 and V is TRBV5-6, with 11 bases matching TRBD1. The germline CDR1 and CDR2 sequences are SGHDT and YYEEEE. V lost 3 bases to trimming and J lost 4 bases; unmatched junction nucleotides: 5. The CDR3 is 15 residues long. The CDR3 loop reads CASSSAGTGGYGYTF. CDR3 coding DNA: TGTGCCAGCAGCTCAGCCGGGACAGGGGGCTATGGCTACACCTTC.

The rearrangement links TRBV7-2 to TRBJ2-7, with 10 bases that match TRBD2. The CDR3 has 15 residues. Germline CDR1 and CDR2: SGHTA and FQGNSA. V gave up 1 base and J gave up 4 bases; unmatched junction bases: 4. The CDR3 protein is CASSLVLAGVYEQYF. DNA for the CDR3: TGTGCCAGCAGCTTAGTCCTAGCGGGGGTGTACGAGCAGTACTTC.

The chain employs TRBV5-8 and TRBJ2-7, with D possibly TRBD1 on 6 matching bases. The CDR3 covers 13 residues. Germline lookup yields CDR1 SGHTS and CDR2 YDEGEE. V lost 5 bases, J lost 5 bases, and 14 bases lay in between. CDR3 loop: CASRTRGNHEQYF. CDR3 nucleotides: TGTGCCAGCAGGACAAGGGGGAACCACGAGCAGTACTTC.

The chain carries TRBV14 and TRBJ2-2; the D is unclear. V was pared by 1 base and J by 7 bases, with 7 bases between. The CDR3 has 13 residues. The germline V gene encodes CDR1 SGHDN and CDR2 FVKESK. CDR3: CASSQAVNGELFF. The DNA for the CDR3 is TGTGCCAGCAGCCAAGCGGTAAACGGGGAGCTGTTTTTT.

The chain joins TRBV19 to TRBJ1-4; a possible D gene is TRBD1 (5 bases). The V gene lost 7 bases and the J gene lost 4 bases, with 13 bases spanning the gap. The CDR3 is made up of 14 amino acids. Per germline, CDR1 LNHDA and CDR2 SQIVND (reference sequence). The DNA for the CDR3 is TGTGCCAGTAAGCGGGACGAGGGTAATGAAAAACTGTTTTTT. Translating gives CASKRDEGNEKLFF.

The rearrangement uses TRBV9 and TRBJ1-1; a possible D gene is TRBD1 (5 bases). This CDR3 is built from 13 residues. The ends were cut back, 2 bases at V and 3 bases at J, with 8 bases in the middle. Germline CDR1 SGDLS, CDR2 YYNGEE. The CDR3 coding sequence is TGTGCCAGCAGCGTCGTGGGGGACACTGAAGCTTTCTTT. Translation gives CASSVVGDTEAFF.

This clone was recorded a few times. The chain has TRBV19 and TRBJ1-5; possible D gene TRBD1, 5 bases. Germline CDR1 and CDR2: LNHDA and SQIVND (reference sequence). The CDR3 loop spans 13 amino acids. The germline V and J ends were trimmed by 3 bases and 7 bases, with 10 bases remaining between them. In nucleotides, the CDR3 is TGTGCCAGTAGTATCAGGGTTAGCCAGCCCCAGCATTTT. Translating it yields CASSIRVSQPQHF.

The rearrangement joins TRBV19 to TRBJ1-2; D is unresolved. The CDR3 spans 13 residues. Trimming took 8 bases from V and 4 from J, leaving 14 bases between them. Per germline, CDR1 LNHDA and CDR2 SQIVND (reference sequence). The CDR3 sequence is CASAIAPTYGYTF. DNA of the CDR3: TGTGCCAGTGCGATTGCTCCTACCTATGGCTACACCTTC.

This chain links TRBV13 with TRBJ2-1; 8 nucleotides match TRBD2. CDR3 length equals 13 residues. The germline gives CDR1 PRHDT, CDR2 FYEKMQ (reference sequence). The trim removed 2 bases at V and 8 bases at J, leaving 2 bases unmatched. CDR3 nucleotides: TGTGCCAGCAGCTTAAAGACTAGCGATGAGCAGTTCTTC. Its protein is CASSLKTSDEQFF. The full variable domain, with the rest looked up from reference TRBV13 and TRBJ2-1, is AAGVIQSPRHLIKEKRETATLKCYPIPRHDTVYWYQQGPGQDPQFLISFYEKMQSDKGSIPDRFSAQQFSDYHSELNMSSLELGDSALYFCASSLKTSDEQFFGPGTRLTVL.

The genes are TRBV24-1 and TRBJ2-3; possible D gene TRBD2, 5 bases. Germline V gene lookup returns CDR1 KGHDR and CDR2 SFDVKD. The CDR3 has 15 residues. V was trimmed by 4 bases and J by 5 bases, leaving 15 bases between them. The CDR3 coding sequence is TGTGCCACCAGTGACGGCGGGTCTTCGGGAGATACGCAGTATTTT. This gives the protein CATSDGGSSGDTQYF.